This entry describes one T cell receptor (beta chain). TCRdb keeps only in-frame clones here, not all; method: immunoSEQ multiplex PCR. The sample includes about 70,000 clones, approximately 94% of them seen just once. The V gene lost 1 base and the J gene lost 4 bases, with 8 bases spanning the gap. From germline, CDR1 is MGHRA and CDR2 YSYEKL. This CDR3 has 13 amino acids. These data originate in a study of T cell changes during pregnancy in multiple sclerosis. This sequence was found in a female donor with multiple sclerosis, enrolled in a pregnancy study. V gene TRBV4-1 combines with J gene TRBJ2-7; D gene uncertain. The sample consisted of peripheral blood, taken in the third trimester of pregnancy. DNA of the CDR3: TGCGCCAGCAGCCAAGGAACGGAGTACGAGCAGTACTTC. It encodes CASSQGTEYEQYF.